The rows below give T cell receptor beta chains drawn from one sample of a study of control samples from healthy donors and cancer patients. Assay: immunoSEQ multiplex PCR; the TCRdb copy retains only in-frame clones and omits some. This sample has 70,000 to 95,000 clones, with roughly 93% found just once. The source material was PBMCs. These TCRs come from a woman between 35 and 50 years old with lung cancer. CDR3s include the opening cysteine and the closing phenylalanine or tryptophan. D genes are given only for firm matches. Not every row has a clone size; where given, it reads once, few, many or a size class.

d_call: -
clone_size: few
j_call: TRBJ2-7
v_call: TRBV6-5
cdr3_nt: TGTGCCAGCAGCCTAGCCATAAGCTCCTGGGAGCAGTACTTC
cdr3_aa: CASSLAISSWEQYF

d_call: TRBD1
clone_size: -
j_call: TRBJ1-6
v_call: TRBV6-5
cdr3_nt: TGTGCCACCCAGACAGGGCTTAATTCACCCCTCCACTTT
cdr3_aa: CATQTGLNSPLHF

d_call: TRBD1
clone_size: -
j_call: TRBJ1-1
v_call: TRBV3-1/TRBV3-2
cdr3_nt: TGTGCCAGCAGCCAAGGGGGCAGGGGGGAGCCCGGGAACACTGAAGCTTTCTTT
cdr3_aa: CASSQGGRGEPGNTEAFF

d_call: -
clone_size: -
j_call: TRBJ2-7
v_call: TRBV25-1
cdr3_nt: TGTGCCAGCAGTGAATACGGGGACGGGGGTACCTACGAGCAGTACTTC
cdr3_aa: CASSEYGDGGTYEQYF

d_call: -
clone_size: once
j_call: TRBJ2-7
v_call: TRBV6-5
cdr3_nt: TGTGCCAGCAGGCGGGACGAGCAGTACTTC
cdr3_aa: CASRRDEQYF

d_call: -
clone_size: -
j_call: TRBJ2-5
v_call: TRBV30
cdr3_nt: TGTGCCTGGGAGGGCTTGGGGCTGGGGACCCAGTACTTC
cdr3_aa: CAWEGLGLGTQYF

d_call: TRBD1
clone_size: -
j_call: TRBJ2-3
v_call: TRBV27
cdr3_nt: TGTGCCAGCAGTTTAGGCATGACAGGGAAACTAGGGGATACGCAGTATTTT
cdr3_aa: CASSLGMTGKLGDTQYF

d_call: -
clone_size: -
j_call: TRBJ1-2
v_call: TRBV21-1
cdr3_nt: TGTGCCAGCAGCAAGAGATGGCAGGCTAACTATGGCTACACCTTC
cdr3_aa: CASSKRWQANYGYTF

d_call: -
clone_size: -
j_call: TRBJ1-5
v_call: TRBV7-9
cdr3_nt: TGTGCCAGCAGCGTTTCCTACGAACAGCCCCAGCATTTT
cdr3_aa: CASSVSYEQPQHF

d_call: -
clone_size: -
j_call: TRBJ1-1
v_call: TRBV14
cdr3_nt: TGTGCCAGCAGCCAGAAGGCGGGGAGCACTGAAGCTTTCTTT
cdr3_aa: CASSQKAGSTEAFF

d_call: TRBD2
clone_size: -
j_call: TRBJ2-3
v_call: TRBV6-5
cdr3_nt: TGTGCCAGCAGTTCAGGGACTATGCAGTATTTT
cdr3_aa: CASSSGTMQYF

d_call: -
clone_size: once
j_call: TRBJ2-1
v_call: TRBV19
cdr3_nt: TGTGCCAGCCACACCAAATTGTCCAATGAGCAGTTCTTC
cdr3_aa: CASHTKLSNEQFF

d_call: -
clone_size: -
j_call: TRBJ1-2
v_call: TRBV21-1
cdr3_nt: TGTGCCAGCAGCGGAAAGGAAGGCACCCAAACCGTTAACTATGGCTACACCTTC
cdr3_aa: CASSGKEGTQTVNYGYTF

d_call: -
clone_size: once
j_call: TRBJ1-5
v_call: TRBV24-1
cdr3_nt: TGTGCCACCAGTAGGACAGATAGCAATCAGCCCCAGCATTTT
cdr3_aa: CATSRTDSNQPQHF

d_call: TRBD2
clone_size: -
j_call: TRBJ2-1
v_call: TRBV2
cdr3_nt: TGTGCCAGCCGTGTAATAGCGGGGGTCCAAAACAATGAGCAGTTCTTC
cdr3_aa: CASRVIAGVQNNEQFF

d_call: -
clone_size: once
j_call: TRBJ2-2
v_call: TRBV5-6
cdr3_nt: TGTGCCAGCAGCGATTATACAGAGCCGGTCACCGGGGAGCTGTTTTTT
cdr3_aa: CASSDYTEPVTGELFF

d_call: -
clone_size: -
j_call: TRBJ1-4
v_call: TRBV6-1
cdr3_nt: TGTGCCAGCAGTGAAGGCGGGGGGCTTCGAGAAAAACTGTTTTTT
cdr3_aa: CASSEGGGLREKLFF

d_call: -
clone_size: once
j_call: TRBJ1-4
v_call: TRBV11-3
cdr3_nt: TGTGCCAGCAGCTTAGACGGCCTTGCAACTAATGAAAAACTGTTTTTT
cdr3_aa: CASSLDGLATNEKLFF

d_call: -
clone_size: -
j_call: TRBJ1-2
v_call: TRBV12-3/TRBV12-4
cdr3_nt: TGTGCCAGCTTCAAGTGGACGGGCTATGGCTACACCTTC
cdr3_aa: CASFKWTGYGYTF

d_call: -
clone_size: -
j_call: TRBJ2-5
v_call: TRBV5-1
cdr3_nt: TGCGCCAGCAGCTTGGAGGGGACAGAGACCCAGTACTTC
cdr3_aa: CASSLEGTETQYF

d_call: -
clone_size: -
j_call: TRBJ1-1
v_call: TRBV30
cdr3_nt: TGTGCCTGGAGTGTAGGGTCCACTGAAGCTTTCTTT
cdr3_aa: CAWSVGSTEAFF